Below, 10 T cell receptor beta chains from the same sample are listed, as sequenced in a study of T cells in Graves' hyperthyroidism and ophthalmopathy. The source material, RNA transcripts, was used to amplify TCR beta CDR3 regions. The primer set for the first-round RT-PCR of the TCR CDR3 was HTBI. One entry per CDR3 protein results from TCRdb running MiXCR on the multiplex PCR reads. The sample records roughly 650,000 distinct CDR3 sequences, about a sixth being singletons. Sequencing used blood. These receptors were taken from a woman aged 40 to 55 with Graves' ophthalmopathy.

This rearrangement joins TRBV28 to TRBJ1-2, with 12 bases that match TRBD1. V dropped 6 bases and J dropped 8; count of bases not matched to a gene: 10. This CDR3 has 15 amino acids. CDR1 is MDHEN, CDR2 SYDVKM, per germline. CDR3 DNA: TGTGCCAGCAGCCGCCCGGGACAGGGGGCGCACGGCTACACCTTC. Translated: CASSRPGQGAHGYTF.

The chain has TRBV29-1 and TRBJ2-3; D is undetermined. V shed 4 bases and J shed 0 bases, with 8 bases lying between them. The CDR3 covers 13 residues. Looked up from germline, CDR1 is SQVTM and CDR2 is ANQGSEA. The CDR3 loop reads CSVVRLSTDTQYF. As DNA, the CDR3 is TGCAGCGTTGTGAGGCTTAGCACAGATACGCAGTATTTT.

V is TRBV27 and J is TRBJ2-3; the D gene is possibly TRBD1 (6 bases). Trimming shortened V by 6 bases and J by 0 bases, and 13 bases separated the two germline ends. The length of the CDR3 is 15 residues. Germline V lookup: CDR1 MNHEY, CDR2 SMNVEV (reference sequence). This chain's CDR3 is CASSPRGGSTDTQYF. DNA of the CDR3: TGTGCCAGCAGCCCCCGAGGGGGAAGCACAGATACGCAGTATTTT.

In this sample, this clonotype turned up many times. The rearrangement joins TRBV18 to TRBJ1-1, with 8 bases aligning to TRBD1. CDR3 size: 16 residues. After removal of 2 bases from V and 1 base from J, the junction contained 6 bases not matched to a gene. Germline lookup yields CDR1 KGHSH and CDR2 LQKENI. In DNA, the CDR3 is TGTGCCAGCTCACCATATAATGGACAGGGGAACACTGAAGCTTTCTTT. Its translation: CASSPYNGQGNTEAFF.

This clonotype showed up just a few times. The gene calls are TRBV5-1 and TRBJ2-3; D call uncertain. Trimming pared 0 bases from V and 4 bases from J, leaving 12 bases between. The CDR3 is made up of 15 amino acids. Germline values: CDR1 SGHRS, CDR2 YFSETQ. The CDR3 spells CASSLAALVADTQYF. DNA for the CDR3: TGCGCCAGCAGCTTGGCAGCGTTGGTCGCAGATACGCAGTATTTT.

This clonotype was detected only once. The chain joins TRBV19 to TRBJ2-7, with TRBD2 matching 10 bases. J was trimmed by 0 bases and V by 5 bases; bases with no gene match: 10. Germline loops: CDR1 LNHDA, CDR2 SQIVND (reference sequence). This CDR3 region has 17 residues. The CDR3: CASSRGVLAGSSYEQYF. The DNA for the CDR3 is TGTGCCAGTAGTCGCGGGGTACTAGCGGGAAGCTCCTACGAGCAGTACTTC.

The chain has TRBV2 and TRBJ2-7, with 9 nucleotides matching TRBD2. V lost 4 bases and J lost 6; bases outside the gene matches: 10. This CDR3 spans 15 amino acids. Germline CDR1 is SNHLY and CDR2 is FYNNEI. CDR3 DNA sequence: TGTGCCAGCAGTGGACTCGGGCGGGAGGGCGGCGAGCAGTACTTC. It specifies CASSGLGREGGEQYF.

V is TRBV20-1 and J is TRBJ1-2, with 8 bases lining up with TRBD1. The CDR3 is made up of 17 amino acids. Trimming cost V 1 base and J 3 bases; bases outside gene matches: 13. In germline, CDR1 is DFQATT, CDR2 SNEGSKA (reference sequence). This CDR3 is CSARAIGPGGQYYGYTF. DNA of the CDR3: TGCAGTGCTAGAGCTATTGGCCCAGGGGGCCAGTACTATGGCTACACCTTC.

In its sample, this clonotype was seen many times. V and J are TRBV4-1 and TRBJ2-1; weak D call: TRBD1 (6 bases). Trimming removed 3 bases at V and 2 bases at J, with 11 bases between. CDR1 MGHRA and CDR2 YSYEKL come from the germline V gene. The CDR3 extends over 15 amino acids. The CDR3 region is CASSHPTGTYNEQFF. Here the CDR3 DNA reads TGCGCCAGCAGCCATCCGACAGGTACCTACAATGAGCAGTTCTTC.

This clonotype has just a few counts. The chain recombines TRBV10-3 with TRBJ2-3, with unresolved D. V dropped 4 bases and J dropped 4 bases, with 15 bases sitting between them. CDR1 is ENHRY and CDR2 is SYGVKD in the germline V gene. CDR3 size: 15 residues. This CDR3 is CAISGAATVPDTQYF. DNA for the CDR3: TGTGCCATCAGTGGGGCCGCGACGGTACCAGATACGCAGTATTTT.